This record concerns one T cell receptor (beta chain) sequence. Its antigen is unknown. The CDR3 consists of 15 residues. V shed 2 bases and J shed 4 bases, with 14 bases lying between them. Germline V lookup: CDR1 MNHEY, CDR2 SVGAGI. Sequencing targeted TCR beta in T cells from blood (CD8+ and CD4+). The sample is drawn from a study of CD8 T cells in Susac syndrome. The study, taken as a whole, reports: The study conceded that relatively few individuals underwent its TCR sequencing and HLA analysis.

Reverse transcription of roughly 0.45 to 1 ug RNA used random hexamers. Amplification of TCR beta CDR3 used immunoSEQ multiplex PCR across 54 Vbeta and 13 Jbeta. TCRdb used MiXCR to reprocess the immunoSEQ multiplex PCR reads, holding one entry per CDR3 protein. This table holds 330,000 or so distinct CDR3 sequences, around nine tenths found once. V is TRBV6-5 and J is TRBJ1-1, with a possible D match to TRBD1 (6 bases). The sequenced sample consisted of CD8+ T cells from PBMCs. This TCR was sampled from a human donor with multiple sclerosis. CDR3 residues: CASSYDGGLGTEAFF. DNA of the CDR3: TGTGCCAGCAGTTACGACGGGGGGCTTGGCACTGAAGCTTTCTTT.